This T cell receptor beta chain was identified in a study of vaccination effects on CD4 cells after COVID-19 (dated 2022 in TCRdb). As for the study more broadly: Post-vaccine samples across the study were collected a median of 72 days after the second dose, with a range of 14 to 241. The study compared SARS-CoV-2 spike-specific CD4+ TCR repertoires before and after mRNA vaccination in COVID-19 convalescent patients and infection-naive vaccine recipients. Altogether, over 9 COVID-19 convalescent patients and several SARS-CoV-2-naive healthy vaccine recipients made up the full study. The Oncomine TCR Beta short-read assay on an Illumina iSeq 100 was used to sequence cultures from other donors in the study.

In the ViraFEST assay, PBMC were stimulated with viral peptide pools, and antigen-specific CD4+ T cell clonotypes were then identified by expansion using TCR sequencing. After approximately 11 days of culture, CD4+ T cells were isolated with the EasySep CD4+ T cell isolation kit. Each participant got two doses of an mRNA SARS-CoV-2 vaccine, either BNT162b2 or mRNA-1273. None of the healthy vaccine recipients had a prior SARS-CoV-2 infection, which was confirmed by nucleocapsid antibody tests that came back negative both before and after vaccination. A few million PBMC per well were cultured with 10 ug/ml peptides in IMDM containing roughly 5% human AB serum, approximately 10 IU/ml IL-2 and gentamicin. Half of the culture medium was replaced with fresh IL-2-containing medium on days 3 and 7. Each peptide stimulation condition was cultured in triplicate wells unless otherwise noted. Using Ficoll-Paque Plus gradient centrifugation, PBMC were separated from whole blood and then either used fresh or cryopreserved at -140C. The spike proteins of SARS-CoV-2 and of the common cold coronaviruses HCoV-NL63, HCoV-OC43 and HCoV-229E were spanned by overlapping peptide pools. The QIAamp micro DNA kit was used to extract genomic DNA from the cultured CD4+ T cells.

This clone has a single count. Its binding antigen is unknown. There are no base qualities to consult, and no much larger clone falls within one base. Beyond this particular receptor, the publication reports: In healthy vaccine recipients, vaccine-induced clones were almost all SARS-CoV-2 mono-reactive, with only 1 of 255 being cross-reactive with common cold coronaviruses. The study was limited by a small number of convalescent patients, and early post-infection timepoints were lacking. Marked clonal contraction was observed in both infection-induced and vaccine-induced clones at late post-vaccination timepoints, consistent with waning T cell responses.

Cut back by 0 bases and 2 bases, the V and J ends lie 11 bases apart. CDR1 is given as SGHVS and CDR2 as FNYEAQ, both from the germline V gene. Including cysteine and phenylalanine, the CDR3 has 16 amino acids. Only CDR3 DNA is held: 48 bases, read in frame from base 1. Receptor libraries were prepared by the immunoSEQ multiplex PCR assay. DNA from the cultured and isolated CD4+ T cells underwent TCR beta CDR3 sequencing. Per the original workflow: Non-productive TCR sequences were discarded, and reads were trimmed to the CDR3 region, with only CDR3s of 7 or more amino acids retained. Antigen-specific clonotypes were identified using the MANAFEST web app by comparison of expansion in peptide wells against reference cultures. For clones to be considered positive, expansion at FDR<0.05 versus reference and all other wells, an odds ratio above 5, and a frequency above 0.1% in two replicate wells were required. Clonotypes significantly expanded in SARS-CoV-2 spike wells and in at least one common cold coronavirus spike condition were defined as cross-reactive. Levenshtein distance calculated with the stringdist R package was used to assess CDR3 similarity, and unrooted trees were constructed with ape in R 3.6.1. TCRdb limited this immuneACCESS table to in-frame rearrangements with V and J called. A share of clones is missing; checked studies link under half to unresolved V genes, and the rest is unexplained. V and J calls plus clone size are reproduced from that table; the DNA served to infer D and trimming. The sample table contains roughly 24,000 clones; only one count was recorded for 72% of them. About a tenth of the sample lies in the top ten.

The sequenced sample was CD4+ T cells from PBMCs cultured with HCoV-NL63 spike peptides, obtained after COVID-19 vaccination. This sample's cell subset or site label indicates: HCoV-NL63 spike overlapping peptide pool stimulation. The sequence came from a human donor who received a COVID-19 vaccine. This chain is built from TRBV7-6 and TRBJ2-1, and TRBD2 may be the D gene, going by 5 matching bases. The nucleotides are TGTGCCAGCAGCTTAGCGTCAGGAGGAACCTACAATGAGCAGTTCTTC. It encodes CASSLASGGTYNEQFF. The full variable domain, completed from the reference TRBV7-6 and TRBJ2-1 proteins outside the CDR3, reads GAGVSQSPRYKVTKRGQDVALRCDPISGHVSLYWYRQALGQGPEFLTYFNYEAQQDKSGLPNDRFSAERPEGSISTLTIQRTEQRDSAMYRCASSLASGGTYNEQFFGPGTRLTVL.